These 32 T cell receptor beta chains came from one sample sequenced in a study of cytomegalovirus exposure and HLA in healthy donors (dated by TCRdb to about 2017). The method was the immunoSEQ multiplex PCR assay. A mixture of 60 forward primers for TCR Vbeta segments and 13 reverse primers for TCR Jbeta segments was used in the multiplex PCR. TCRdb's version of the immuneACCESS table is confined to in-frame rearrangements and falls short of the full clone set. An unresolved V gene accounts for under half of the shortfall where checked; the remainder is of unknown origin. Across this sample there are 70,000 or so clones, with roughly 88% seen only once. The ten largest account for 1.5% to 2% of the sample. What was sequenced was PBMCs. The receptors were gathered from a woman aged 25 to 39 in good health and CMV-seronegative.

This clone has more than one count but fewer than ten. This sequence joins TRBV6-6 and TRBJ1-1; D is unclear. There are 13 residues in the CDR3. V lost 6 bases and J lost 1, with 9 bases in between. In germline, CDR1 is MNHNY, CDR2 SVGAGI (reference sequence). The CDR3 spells CASSQRGNTEAFF. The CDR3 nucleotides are TGTGCCAGCAGCCAACGGGGGAACACTGAAGCTTTCTTT.

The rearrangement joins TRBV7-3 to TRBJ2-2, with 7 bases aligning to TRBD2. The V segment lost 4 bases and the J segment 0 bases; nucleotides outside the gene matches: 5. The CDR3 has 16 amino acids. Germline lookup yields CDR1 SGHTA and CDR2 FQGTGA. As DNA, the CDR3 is TGTGCCAGCAGCTCCAAGCGGGACTCGAACACCGGGGAGCTGTTTTTT. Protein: CASSSKRDSNTGELFF.

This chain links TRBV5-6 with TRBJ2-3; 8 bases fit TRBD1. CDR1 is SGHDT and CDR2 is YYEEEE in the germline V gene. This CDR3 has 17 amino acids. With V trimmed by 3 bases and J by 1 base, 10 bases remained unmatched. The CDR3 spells CASSSSGQGLGTDTQYF. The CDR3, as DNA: TGTGCCAGCAGCTCCTCCGGACAGGGTCTAGGCACAGATACGCAGTATTTT.

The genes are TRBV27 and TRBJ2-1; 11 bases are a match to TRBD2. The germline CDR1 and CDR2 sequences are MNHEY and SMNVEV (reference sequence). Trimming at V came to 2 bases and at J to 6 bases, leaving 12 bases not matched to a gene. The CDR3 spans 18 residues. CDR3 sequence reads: CASSLPMGSGRALNEQFF. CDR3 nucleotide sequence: TGTGCCAGCAGTTTACCAATGGGTAGCGGGAGGGCTCTCAATGAGCAGTTCTTC.

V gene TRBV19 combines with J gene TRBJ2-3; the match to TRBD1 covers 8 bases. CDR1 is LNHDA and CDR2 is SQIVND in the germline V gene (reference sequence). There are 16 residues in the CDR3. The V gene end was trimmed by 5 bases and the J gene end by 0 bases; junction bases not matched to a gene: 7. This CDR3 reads CASSPRQGTSTDTQYF. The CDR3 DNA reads TGTGCCAGTAGTCCGCGACAGGGGACTAGCACAGATACGCAGTATTTT.

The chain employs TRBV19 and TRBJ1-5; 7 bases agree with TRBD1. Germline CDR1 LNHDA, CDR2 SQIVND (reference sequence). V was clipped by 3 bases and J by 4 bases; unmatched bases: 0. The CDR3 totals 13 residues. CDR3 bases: TGTGCCAGTAGTATGACAGGGAATCAGCCCCAGCATTTT. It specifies CASSMTGNQPQHF. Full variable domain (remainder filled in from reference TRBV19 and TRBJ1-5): DGGITQSPKYLFRKEGQNVTLSCEQNLNHDAMYWYRQDPGQGLRLIYYSQIVNDFQKGDIAEGYSVSREKKESFPLTVTSAQKNPTAFYLCASSMTGNQPQHFGDGTRLSIL.

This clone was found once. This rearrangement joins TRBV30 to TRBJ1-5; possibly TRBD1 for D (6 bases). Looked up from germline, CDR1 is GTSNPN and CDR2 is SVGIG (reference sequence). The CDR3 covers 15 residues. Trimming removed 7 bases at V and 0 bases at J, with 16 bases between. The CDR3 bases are TGTGCCTACTCCACAGGGCTCAGTAGCAATCAGCCCCAGCATTTT. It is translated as CAYSTGLSSNQPQHF.

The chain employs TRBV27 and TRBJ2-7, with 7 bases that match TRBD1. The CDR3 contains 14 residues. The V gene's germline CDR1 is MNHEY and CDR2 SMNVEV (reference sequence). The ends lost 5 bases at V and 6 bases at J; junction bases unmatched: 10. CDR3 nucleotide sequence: TGTGCCAGCAGTAGTACAGGGACAGATCTCGAGCAGTACTTC. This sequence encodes CASSSTGTDLEQYF.

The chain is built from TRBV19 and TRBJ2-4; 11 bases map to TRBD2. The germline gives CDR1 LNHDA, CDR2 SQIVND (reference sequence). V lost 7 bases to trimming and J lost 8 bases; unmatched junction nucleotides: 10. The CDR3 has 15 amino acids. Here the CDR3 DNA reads TGTGCCAGTAAAACTAGCGGGAGTATCGGCGACATTCAGTACTTC. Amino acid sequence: CASKTSGSIGDIQYF.

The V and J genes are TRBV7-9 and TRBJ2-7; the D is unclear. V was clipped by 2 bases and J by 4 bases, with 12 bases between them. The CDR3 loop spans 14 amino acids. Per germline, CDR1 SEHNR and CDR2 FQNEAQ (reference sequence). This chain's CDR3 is CASSLSETHYEQYF. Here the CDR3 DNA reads TGTGCCAGCAGCTTATCAGAGACACATTACGAGCAGTACTTC.

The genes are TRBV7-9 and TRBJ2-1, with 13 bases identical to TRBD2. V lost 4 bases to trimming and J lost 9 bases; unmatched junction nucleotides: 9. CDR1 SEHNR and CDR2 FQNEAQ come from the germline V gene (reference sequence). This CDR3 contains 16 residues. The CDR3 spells CASSSWTSGRSAEQFF. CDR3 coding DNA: TGTGCCAGCAGCTCTTGGACTAGCGGGAGATCGGCTGAGCAGTTCTTC.

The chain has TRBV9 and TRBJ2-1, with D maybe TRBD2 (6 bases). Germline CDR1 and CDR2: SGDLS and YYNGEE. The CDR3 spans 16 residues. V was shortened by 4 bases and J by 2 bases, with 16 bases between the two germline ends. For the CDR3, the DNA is TGTGCCAGCAGCTCGAGAGGGACTCCCGCCTACAATGAGCAGTTCTTC. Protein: CASSSRGTPAYNEQFF.

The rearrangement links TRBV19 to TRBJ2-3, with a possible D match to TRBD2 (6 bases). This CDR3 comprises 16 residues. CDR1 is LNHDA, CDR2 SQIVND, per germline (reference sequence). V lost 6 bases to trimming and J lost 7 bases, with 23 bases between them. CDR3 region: CASRGLRPGEEYTQYF. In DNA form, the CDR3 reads TGTGCCAGTAGGGGTTTACGGCCCGGGGAGGAGTATACGCAGTATTTT. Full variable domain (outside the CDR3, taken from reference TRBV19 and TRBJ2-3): DGGITQSPKYLFRKEGQNVTLSCEQNLNHDAMYWYRQDPGQGLRLIYYSQIVNDFQKGDIAEGYSVSREKKESFPLTVTSAQKNPTAFYLCASRGLRPGEEYTQYFGPGTRLTVL.

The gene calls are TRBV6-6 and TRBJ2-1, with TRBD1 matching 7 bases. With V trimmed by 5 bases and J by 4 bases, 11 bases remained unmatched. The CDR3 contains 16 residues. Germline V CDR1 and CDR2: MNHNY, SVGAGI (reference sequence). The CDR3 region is CASSTAGGTVYNEQFF. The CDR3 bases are TGTGCCAGCAGTACCGCAGGGGGAACGGTGTACAATGAGCAGTTCTTC.

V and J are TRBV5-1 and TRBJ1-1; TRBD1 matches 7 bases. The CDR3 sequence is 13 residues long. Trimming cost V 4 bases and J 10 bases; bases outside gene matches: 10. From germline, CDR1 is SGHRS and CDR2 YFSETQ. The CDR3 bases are TGCGCCAGCAGCCCGACAGGGCTGAATGCAGCTTTCTTT. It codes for CASSPTGLNAAFF.

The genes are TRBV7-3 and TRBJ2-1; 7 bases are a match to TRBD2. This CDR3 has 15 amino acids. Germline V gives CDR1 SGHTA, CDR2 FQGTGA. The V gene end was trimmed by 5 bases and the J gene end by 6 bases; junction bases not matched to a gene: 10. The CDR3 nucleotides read TGTGCCAGCAGCCCCTTAGCGAGGGAGGGCAATGAGCAGTTCTTC. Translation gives CASSPLAREGNEQFF.

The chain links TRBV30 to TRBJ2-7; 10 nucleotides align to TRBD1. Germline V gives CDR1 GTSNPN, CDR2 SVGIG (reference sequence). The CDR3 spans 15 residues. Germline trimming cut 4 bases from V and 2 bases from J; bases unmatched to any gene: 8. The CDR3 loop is CAWTATGGAPYEQYF. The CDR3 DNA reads TGTGCCTGGACCGCGACAGGGGGCGCTCCCTACGAGCAGTACTTC.

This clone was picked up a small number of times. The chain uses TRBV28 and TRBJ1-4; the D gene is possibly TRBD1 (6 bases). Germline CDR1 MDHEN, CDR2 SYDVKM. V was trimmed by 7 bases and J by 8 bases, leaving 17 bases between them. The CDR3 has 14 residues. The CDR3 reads CASKGDYNREKLFF. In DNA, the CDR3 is TGTGCCAGCAAGGGGGACTACAACAGGGAAAAACTGTTTTTT.

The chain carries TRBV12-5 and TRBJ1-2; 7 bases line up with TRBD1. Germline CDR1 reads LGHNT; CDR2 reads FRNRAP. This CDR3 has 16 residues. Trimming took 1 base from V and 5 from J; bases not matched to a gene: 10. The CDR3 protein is CASGLGRQGLPYGYTF. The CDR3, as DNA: TGTGCTAGTGGTTTGGGCCGACAGGGACTTCCTTATGGCTACACCTTC. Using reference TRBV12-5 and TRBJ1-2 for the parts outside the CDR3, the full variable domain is DARVTQTPRHKVTEMGQEVTMRCQPILGHNTVFWYRQTMMQGLELLAYFRNRAPLDDSGMPKDRFSAEMPDATLATLKIQPSEPRDSAVYFCASGLGRQGLPYGYTFGSGTRLTVV.

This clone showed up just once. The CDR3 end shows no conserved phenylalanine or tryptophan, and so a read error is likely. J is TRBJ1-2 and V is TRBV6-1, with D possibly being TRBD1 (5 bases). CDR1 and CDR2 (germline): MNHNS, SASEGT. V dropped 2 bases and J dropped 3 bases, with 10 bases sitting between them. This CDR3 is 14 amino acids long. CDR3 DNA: TGTGCCAGCAGTGAATCCAGGGCGGACTATGGCTACACCCTC. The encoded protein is CASSESRADYGYTL.

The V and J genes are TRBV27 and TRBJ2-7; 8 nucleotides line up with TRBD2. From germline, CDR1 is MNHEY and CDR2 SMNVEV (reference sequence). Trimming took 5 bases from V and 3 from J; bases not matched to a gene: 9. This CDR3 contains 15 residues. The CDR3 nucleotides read TGTGCCAGCAGTCTCGGACTAGCCCCGCTCTACGAGCAGTACTTC. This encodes CASSLGLAPLYEQYF.

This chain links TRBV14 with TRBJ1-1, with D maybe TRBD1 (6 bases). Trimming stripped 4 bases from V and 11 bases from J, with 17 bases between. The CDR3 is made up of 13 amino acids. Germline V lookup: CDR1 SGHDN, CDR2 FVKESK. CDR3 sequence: CASSRGGQDSAFF. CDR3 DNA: TGTGCCAGCAGCCGCGGGGGGCAGGACTCGGCTTTCTTT.

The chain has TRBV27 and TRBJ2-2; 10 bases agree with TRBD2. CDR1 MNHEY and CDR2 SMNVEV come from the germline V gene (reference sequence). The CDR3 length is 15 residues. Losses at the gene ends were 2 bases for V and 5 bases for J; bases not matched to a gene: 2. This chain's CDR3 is CASSLKLAGTGELFF. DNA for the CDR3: TGTGCCAGCAGTTTAAAACTAGCGGGGACCGGGGAGCTGTTTTTT.

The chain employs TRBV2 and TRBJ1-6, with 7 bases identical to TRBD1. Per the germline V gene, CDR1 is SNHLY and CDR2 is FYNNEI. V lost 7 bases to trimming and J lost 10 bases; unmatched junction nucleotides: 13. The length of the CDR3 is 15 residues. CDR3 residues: CASKEGDRDRSPLHF. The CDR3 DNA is TGTGCCAGCAAGGAGGGAGACAGGGATCGCTCACCCCTCCACTTT.

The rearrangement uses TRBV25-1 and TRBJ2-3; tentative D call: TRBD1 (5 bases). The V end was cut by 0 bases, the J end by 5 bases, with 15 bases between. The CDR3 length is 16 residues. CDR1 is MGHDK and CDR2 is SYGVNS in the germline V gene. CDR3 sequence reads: CASSEYQGIRGDTQYF. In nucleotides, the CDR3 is TGTGCCAGCAGTGAATATCAGGGCATTAGGGGAGATACGCAGTATTTT.

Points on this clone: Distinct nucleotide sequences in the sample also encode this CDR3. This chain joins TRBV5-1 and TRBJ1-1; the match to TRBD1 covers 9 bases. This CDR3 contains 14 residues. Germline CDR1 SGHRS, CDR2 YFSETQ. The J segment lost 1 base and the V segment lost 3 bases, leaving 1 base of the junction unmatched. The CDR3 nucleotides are TGCGCCAGCAGCTGGGGACAGGGGAACACTGAAGCTTTCTTT. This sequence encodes CASSWGQGNTEAFF.

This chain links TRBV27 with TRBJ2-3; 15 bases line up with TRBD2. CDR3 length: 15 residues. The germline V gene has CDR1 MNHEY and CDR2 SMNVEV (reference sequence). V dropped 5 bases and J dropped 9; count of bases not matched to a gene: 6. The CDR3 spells CASSPGLAGGRTQYF. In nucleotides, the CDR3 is TGTGCCAGCAGTCCTGGACTAGCGGGAGGGCGGACGCAGTATTTT.

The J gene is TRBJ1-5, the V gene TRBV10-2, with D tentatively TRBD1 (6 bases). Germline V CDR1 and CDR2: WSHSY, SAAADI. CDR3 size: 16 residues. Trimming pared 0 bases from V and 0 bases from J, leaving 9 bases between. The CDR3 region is CASSESAGASNQPQHF. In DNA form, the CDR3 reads TGCGCCAGCAGTGAGTCTGCAGGGGCTAGCAATCAGCCCCAGCATTTT.

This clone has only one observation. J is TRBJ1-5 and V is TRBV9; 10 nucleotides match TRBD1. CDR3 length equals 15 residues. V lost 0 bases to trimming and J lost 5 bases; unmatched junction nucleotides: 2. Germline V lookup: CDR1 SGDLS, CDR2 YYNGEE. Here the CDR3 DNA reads TGTGCCAGCAGCGTAGCCGGACAGGGGGATCAGCCCCAGCATTTT. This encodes CASSVAGQGDQPQHF. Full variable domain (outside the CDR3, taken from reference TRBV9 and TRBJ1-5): DSGVTQTPKHLITATGQRVTLRCSPRSGDLSVYWYQQSLDQGLQFLIQYYNGEERAKGNILERFSAQQFPDLHSELNLSSLELGDSALYFCASSVAGQGDQPQHFGDGTRLSIL.

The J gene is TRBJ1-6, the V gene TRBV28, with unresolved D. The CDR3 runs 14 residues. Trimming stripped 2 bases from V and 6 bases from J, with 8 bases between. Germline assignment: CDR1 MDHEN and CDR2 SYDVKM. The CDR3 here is CASSLTGSNSPLHF. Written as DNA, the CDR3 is TGTGCCAGCAGTTTAACCGGGAGTAATTCACCCCTCCACTTT.

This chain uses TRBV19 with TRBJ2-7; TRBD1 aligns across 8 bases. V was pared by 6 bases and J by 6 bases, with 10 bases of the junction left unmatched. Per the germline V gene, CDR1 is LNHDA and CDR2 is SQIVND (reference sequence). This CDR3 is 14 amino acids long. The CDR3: CASSSQGARIEQYF. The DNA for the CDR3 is TGTGCCAGTAGCTCCCAGGGGGCTCGTATCGAGCAGTACTTC.

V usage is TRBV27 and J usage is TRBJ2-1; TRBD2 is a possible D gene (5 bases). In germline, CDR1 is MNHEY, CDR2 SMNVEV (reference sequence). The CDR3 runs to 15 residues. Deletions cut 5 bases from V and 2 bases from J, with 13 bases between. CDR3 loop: CASSPPAGAYNEQFF. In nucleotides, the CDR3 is TGTGCCAGCAGTCCCCCGGCGGGCGCCTACAATGAGCAGTTCTTC.